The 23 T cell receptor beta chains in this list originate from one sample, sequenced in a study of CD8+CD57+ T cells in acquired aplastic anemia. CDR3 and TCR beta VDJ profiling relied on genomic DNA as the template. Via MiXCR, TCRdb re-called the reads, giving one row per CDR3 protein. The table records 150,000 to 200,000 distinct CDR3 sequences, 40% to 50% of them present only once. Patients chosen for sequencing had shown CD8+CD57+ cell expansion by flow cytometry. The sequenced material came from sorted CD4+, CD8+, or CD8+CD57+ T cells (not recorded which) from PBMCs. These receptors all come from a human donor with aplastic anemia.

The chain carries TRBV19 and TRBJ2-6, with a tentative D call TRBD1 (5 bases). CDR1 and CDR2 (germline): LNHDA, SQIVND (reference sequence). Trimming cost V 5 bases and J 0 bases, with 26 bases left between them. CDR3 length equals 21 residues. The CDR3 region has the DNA TGTGCCAGTAGTTCCCCCACAGGAAACTCACCCAAACACTCTGGGGCCAACGTCCTGACTTTC. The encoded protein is CASSSPTGNSPKHSGANVLTF.

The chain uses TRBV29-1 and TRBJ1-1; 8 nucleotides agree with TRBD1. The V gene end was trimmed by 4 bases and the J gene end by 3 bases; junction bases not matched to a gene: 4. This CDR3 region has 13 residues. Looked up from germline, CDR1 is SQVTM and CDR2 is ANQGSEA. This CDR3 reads CSVAGQGYTEAFF. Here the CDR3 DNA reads TGCAGCGTTGCTGGACAGGGCTACACTGAAGCTTTCTTT.

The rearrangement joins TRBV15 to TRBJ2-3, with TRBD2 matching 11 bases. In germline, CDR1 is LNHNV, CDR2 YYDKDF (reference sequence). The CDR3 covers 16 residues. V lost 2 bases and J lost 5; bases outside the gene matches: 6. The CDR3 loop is CATSRLTSGREDTQYF. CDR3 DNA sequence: TGTGCCACCAGCAGACTTACTAGCGGGAGAGAAGATACGCAGTATTTT.

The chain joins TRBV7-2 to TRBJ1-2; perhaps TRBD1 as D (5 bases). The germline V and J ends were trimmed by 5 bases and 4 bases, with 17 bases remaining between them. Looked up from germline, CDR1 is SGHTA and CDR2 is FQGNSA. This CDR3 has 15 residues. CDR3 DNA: TGTGCCAGCAGCCCCCCGGGTAGGGGCGTCTATGGCTACACCTTC. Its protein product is CASSPPGRGVYGYTF. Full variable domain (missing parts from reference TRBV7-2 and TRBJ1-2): GAGVSQSPSNKVTEKGKDVELRCDPISGHTALYWYRQSLGQGLEFLIYFQGNSAPDKSGLPSDRFSAERTGGSVSTLTIQRTQQEDSAVYLCASSPPGRGVYGYTFGSGTRLTVV.

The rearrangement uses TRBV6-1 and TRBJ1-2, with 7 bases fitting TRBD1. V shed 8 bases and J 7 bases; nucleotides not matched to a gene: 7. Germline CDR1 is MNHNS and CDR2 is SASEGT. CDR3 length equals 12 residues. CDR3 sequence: CASGGRGGGYTF. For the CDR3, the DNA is TGTGCCAGCGGAGGCAGGGGGGGTGGCTACACCTTC.

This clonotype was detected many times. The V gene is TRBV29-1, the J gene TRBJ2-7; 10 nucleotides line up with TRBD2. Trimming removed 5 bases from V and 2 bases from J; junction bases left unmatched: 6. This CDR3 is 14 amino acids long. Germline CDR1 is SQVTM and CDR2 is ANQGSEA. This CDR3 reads CSVWASGSTYEQYF. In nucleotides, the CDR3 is TGCAGCGTTTGGGCTAGCGGGAGCACCTACGAGCAGTACTTC.

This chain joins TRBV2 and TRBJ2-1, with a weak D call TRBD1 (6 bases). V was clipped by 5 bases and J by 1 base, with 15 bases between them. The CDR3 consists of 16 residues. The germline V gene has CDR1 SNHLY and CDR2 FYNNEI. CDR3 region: CASSPRSGVSYNEQFF. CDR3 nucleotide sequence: TGTGCCAGCAGTCCTCGGTCAGGGGTTTCCTACAATGAGCAGTTCTTC.

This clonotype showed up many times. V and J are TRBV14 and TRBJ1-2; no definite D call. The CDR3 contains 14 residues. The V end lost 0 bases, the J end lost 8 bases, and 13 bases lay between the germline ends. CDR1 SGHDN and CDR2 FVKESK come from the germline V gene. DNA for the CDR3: TGTGCCAGCAGCCAAGAAAGGCAAACTGGAGGCTACACCTTC. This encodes CASSQERQTGGYTF. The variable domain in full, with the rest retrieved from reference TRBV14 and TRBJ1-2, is EAGVTQFPSHSVIEKGQTVTLRCDPISGHDNLYWYRRVMGKEIKFLLHFVKESKQDESGMPNNRFLAERTGGTYSTLKVQPAELEDSGVYFCASSQERQTGGYTFGSGTRLTVV.

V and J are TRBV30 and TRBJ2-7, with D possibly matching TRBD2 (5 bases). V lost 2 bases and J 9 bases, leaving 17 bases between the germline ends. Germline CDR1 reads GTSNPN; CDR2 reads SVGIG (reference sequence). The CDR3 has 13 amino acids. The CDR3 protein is CAWSSNLGSGQYF. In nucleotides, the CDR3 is TGTGCCTGGAGTTCTAACTTAGGAAGCGGGCAGTACTTC.

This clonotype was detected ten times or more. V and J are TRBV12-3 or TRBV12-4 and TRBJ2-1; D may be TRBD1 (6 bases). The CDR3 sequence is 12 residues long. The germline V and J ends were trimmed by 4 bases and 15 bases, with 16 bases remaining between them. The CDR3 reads CASSWTAPKPFF. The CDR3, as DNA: TGTGCCAGCAGTTGGACAGCTCCTAAACCGTTCTTC.

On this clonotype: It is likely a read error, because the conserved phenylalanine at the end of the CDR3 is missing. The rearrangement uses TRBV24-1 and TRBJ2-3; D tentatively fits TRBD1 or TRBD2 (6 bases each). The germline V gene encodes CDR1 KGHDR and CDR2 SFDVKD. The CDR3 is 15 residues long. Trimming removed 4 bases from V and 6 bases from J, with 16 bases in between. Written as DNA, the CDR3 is TGTGCCACCAGTGACCCCGGGACGGGGGCGGATACGCAGTATCTT. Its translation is CATSDPGTGADTQYL.

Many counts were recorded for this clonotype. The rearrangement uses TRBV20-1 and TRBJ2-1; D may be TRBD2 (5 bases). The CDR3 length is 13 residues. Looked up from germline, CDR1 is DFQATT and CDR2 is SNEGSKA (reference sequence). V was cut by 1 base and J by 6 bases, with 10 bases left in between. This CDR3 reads CSARVIGINEQFF. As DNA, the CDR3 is TGCAGTGCTAGAGTGATCGGGATCAATGAGCAGTTCTTC.

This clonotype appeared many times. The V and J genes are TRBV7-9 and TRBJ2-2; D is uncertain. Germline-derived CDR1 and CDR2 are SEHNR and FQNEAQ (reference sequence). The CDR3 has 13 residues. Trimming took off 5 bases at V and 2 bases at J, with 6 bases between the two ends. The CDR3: CASSRLNTGELFF. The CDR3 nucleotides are TGTGCCAGCAGCCGACTTAACACCGGGGAGCTGTTTTTT.

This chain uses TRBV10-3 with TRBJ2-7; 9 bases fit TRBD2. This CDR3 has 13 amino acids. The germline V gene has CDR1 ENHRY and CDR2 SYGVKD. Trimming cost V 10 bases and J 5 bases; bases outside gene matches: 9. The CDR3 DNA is TGTGCCAGCGGTAGCGGGAGTTTCAACGAGCAGTACTTC. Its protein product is CASGSGSFNEQYF.

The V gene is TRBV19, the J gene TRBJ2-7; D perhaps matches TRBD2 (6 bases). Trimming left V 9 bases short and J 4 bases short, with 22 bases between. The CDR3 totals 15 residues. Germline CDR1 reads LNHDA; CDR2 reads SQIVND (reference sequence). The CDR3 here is CASSPSARRDYEQYF. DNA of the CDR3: TGTGCCAGCAGCCCTAGCGCCAGAAGGGATTACGAGCAGTACTTC.

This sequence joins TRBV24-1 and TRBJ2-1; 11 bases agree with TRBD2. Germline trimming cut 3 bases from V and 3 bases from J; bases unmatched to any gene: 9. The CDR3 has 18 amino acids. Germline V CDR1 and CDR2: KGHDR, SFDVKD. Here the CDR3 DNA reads TGTGCCACCAGTGATCCAACTAGCGGGAGACCCTACTACAATGAGCAGTTCTTC. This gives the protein CATSDPTSGRPYYNEQFF.

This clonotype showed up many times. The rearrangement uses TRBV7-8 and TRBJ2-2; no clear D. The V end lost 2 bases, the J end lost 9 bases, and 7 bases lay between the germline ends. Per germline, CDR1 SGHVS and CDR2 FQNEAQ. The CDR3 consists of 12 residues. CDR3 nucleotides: TGTGCCAGCAGCTTAAACCCGCGGGAGCTGTTTTTT. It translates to CASSLNPRELFF. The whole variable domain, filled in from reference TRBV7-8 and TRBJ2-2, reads GAGVSQSPRYKVAKRGQDVALRCDPISGHVSLFWYQQALGQGPEFLTYFQNEAQLDKSGLPSDRFFAERPEGSVSTLKIQRTQQEDSAVYLCASSLNPRELFFGEGSRLTVL.

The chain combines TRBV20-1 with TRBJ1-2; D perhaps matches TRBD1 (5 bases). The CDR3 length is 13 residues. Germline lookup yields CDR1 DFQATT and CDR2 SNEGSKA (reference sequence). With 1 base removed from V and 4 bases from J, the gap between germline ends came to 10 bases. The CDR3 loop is CSARAGEGYGYTF. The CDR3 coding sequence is TGCAGTGCTAGAGCGGGGGAGGGCTATGGCTACACCTTC.

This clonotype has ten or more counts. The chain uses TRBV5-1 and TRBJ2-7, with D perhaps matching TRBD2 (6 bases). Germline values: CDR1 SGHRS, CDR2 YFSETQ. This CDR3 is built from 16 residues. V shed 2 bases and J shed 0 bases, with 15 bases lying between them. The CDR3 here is CASSFGLGGPSYEQYF. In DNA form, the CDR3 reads TGCGCCAGCAGCTTCGGCTTGGGAGGACCCTCCTACGAGCAGTACTTC.

This CDR3 is CSVARDRGITDTQYF. In DNA form, the CDR3 reads TGCAGCGTCGCGCGGGACAGGGGGATCACAGATACGCAGTATTTT. This chain connects TRBV29-1 to TRBJ2-3; TRBD1 aligns across 11 bases. CDR1 is SQVTM and CDR2 is ANQGSEA in the germline V gene. V lost 6 bases, J lost 2 bases, and 7 bases stayed unmatched. This CDR3 is 15 amino acids long.

CDR3 nucleotides: TGCAGTGCTAGTAAAGAGACCCAGTACTTC. It specifies CSASKETQYF. V is TRBV20-1 and J is TRBJ2-5; D is unresolved. V was cut by 3 bases and J by 3 bases, with 2 bases left in between. The CDR3 spans 10 residues. Germline V gives CDR1 DFQATT, CDR2 SNEGSKA (reference sequence).

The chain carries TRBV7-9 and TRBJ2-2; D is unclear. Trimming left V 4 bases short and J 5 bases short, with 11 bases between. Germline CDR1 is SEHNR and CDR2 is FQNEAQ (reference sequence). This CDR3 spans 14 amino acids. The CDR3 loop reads CASSSPVWTGELFF. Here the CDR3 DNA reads TGTGCCAGCAGCTCCCCCGTGTGGACCGGGGAGCTGTTTTTT.

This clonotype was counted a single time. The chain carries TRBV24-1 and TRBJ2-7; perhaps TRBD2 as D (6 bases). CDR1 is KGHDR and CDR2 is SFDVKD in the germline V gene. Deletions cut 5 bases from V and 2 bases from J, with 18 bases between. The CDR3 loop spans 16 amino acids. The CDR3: CATSARGVASPYEQYF. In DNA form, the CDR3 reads TGTGCCACCAGTGCTCGCGGGGTAGCGTCCCCCTACGAGCAGTACTTC.